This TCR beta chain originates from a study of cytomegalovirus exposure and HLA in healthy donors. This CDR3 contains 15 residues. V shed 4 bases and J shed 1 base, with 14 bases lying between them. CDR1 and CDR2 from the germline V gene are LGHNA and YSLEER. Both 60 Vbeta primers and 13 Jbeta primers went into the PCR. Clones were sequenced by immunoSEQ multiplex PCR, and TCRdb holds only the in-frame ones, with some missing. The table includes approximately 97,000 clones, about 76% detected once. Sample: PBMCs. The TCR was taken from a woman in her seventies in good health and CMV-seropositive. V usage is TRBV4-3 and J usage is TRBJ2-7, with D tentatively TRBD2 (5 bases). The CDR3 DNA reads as TGCGCCAGCAGCCTTCGGGGTAGTGGGTCCTACGAGCAGTACTTC. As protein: CASSLRGSGSYEQYF.